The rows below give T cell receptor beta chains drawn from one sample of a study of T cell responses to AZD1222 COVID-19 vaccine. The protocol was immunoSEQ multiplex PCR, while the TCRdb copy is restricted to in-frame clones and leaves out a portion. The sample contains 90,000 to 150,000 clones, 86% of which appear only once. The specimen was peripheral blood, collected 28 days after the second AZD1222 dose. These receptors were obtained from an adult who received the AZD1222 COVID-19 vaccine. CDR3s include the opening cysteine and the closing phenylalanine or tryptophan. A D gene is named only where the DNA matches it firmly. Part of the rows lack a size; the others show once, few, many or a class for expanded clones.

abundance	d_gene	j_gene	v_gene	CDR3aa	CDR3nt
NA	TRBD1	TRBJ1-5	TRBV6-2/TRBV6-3	CASSHPPGQNNQPQHF	TGTGCCAGCAGCCATCCCCCGGGACAGAACAATCAGCCCCAGCATTTT
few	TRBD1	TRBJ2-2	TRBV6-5	CASRAGQVVTGELFF	TGTGCCAGCAGGGCCGGACAGGTAGTCACCGGGGAGCTGTTTTTT
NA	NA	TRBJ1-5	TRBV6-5	CASGRGAEGQPQHF	TGTGCCAGCGGCCGCGGTGCCGAGGGGCAGCCCCAGCATTTT
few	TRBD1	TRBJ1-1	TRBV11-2	CASSPGTAGAAFF	TGTGCCAGCAGCCCCGGGACAGCTGGGGCAGCTTTCTTT
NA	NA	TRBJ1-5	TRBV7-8	CASSLAPGQPQHF	TGTGCCAGCAGCTTAGCCCCGGGGCAGCCCCAGCATTTT
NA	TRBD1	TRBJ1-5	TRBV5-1	CASSLTGEQPQHF	TGCGCCAGCAGCTTGACAGGGGAACAGCCCCAGCATTTT
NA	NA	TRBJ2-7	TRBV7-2	CASSPGGSYEQYF	TGTGCCAGCAGCCCAGGGGGGTCCTACGAGCAGTACTTC
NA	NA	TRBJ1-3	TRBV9	CASSVLFSGNTIYF	TGTGCCAGCAGCGTATTGTTCTCTGGAAACACCATATATTTT
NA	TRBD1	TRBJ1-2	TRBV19	CASRRTGDYGYTF	TGTGCCAGTAGACGGACAGGCGACTATGGCTACACCTTC
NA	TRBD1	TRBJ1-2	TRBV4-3	CASSQDIHRGGGYTF	TGCGCCAGCAGCCAAGATATCCACAGGGGTGGTGGCTACACCTTC
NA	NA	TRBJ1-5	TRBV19	CASSIGGGRNQPQHF	TGTGCCAGTAGTATAGGAGGGGGTCGCAATCAGCCCCAGCATTTT
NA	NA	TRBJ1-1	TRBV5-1	CASTVGGMNTEAFF	TGCGCCAGCACCGTCGGGGGGATGAACACTGAAGCTTTCTTT
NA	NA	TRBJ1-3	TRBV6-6	CASRDTTSGNTIYF	TGTGCCAGCAGGGACACGACCTCTGGAAACACCATATATTTT
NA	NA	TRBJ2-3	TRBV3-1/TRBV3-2	CASSQVRAEKTDTQYF	TGTGCCAGCAGCCAAGTCAGGGCAGAGAAAACAGATACGCAGTATTTT
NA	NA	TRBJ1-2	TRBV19	CASSPSPYPNYGYTF	TGTGCCAGTAGTCCCTCGCCCTATCCTAACTATGGCTACACCTTC
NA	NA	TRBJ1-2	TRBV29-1	CSVDYYGYTF	TGCAGCGTTGATTACTATGGCTACACCTTC
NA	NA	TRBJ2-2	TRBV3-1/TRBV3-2	CASSQDKSFQGTGELFF	TGTGCCAGCAGCCAAGATAAGTCATTCCAGGGCACCGGGGAGCTGTTTTTT
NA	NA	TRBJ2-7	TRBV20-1	CSASHTYEQYF	TGCAGTGCTTCCCATACCTACGAGCAGTACTTC
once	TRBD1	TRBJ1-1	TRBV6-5	CASSRTGEAFF	TGTGCCAGCAGTCGGACAGGAGAAGCTTTCTTT
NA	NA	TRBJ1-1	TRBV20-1	CSATRGPEAFF	TGCAGTGCGACCCGAGGCCCTGAAGCTTTCTTT
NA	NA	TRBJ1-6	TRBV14	CASSQGEGRSPLHF	TGTGCCAGCAGCCAAGGTGAGGGTAGATCACCCCTCCACTTT
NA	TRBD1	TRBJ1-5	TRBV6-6	CASSPEQTGFGNQPQHF	TGTGCCAGCAGTCCCGAACAGACAGGGTTTGGCAATCAGCCCCAGCATTTT
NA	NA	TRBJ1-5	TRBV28	CASSSQQGTYQPQHF	TGTGCCAGCAGTTCCCAGCAGGGGACCTATCAGCCCCAGCATTTT
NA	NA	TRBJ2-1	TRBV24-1	CATSVGGYNEQFF	TGTGCCACCAGTGTAGGAGGGTACAATGAGCAGTTCTTC
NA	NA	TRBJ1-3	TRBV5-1	CASSLEGGRVGNTIYF	TGCGCCAGCAGCTTGGAAGGAGGGAGAGTCGGAAACACCATATATTTT
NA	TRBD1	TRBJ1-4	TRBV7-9	CASSLGQGNEKLFF	TGTGCCAGCAGCTTGGGACAGGGGAATGAAAAACTGTTTTTT
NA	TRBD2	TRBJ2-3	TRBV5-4	CASSLRERGGPDTQYF	TGTGCCAGCAGCCTTAGGGAGCGGGGGGGCCCAGATACGCAGTATTTT
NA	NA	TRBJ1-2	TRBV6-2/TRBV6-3	CASSYSKRDGYTF	TGTGCCAGCAGTTACTCTAAGAGAGATGGCTACACCTTC
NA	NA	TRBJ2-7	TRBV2	CASKLREARGGEQYF	TGTGCCAGCAAACTCCGGGAAGCCCGAGGGGGCGAGCAGTACTTC
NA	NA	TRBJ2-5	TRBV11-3	CASSFGFQGETQYF	TGTGCCAGCAGCTTTGGTTTTCAGGGGGAGACCCAGTACTTC
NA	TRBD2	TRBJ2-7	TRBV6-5	CASSKRLAGGEQYF	TGTGCCAGCAGTAAAAGACTAGCGGGGGGCGAGCAGTACTTC
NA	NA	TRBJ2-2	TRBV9	CASTPAEGVSTGELFF	TGTGCCAGCACCCCGGCGGAGGGAGTATCCACCGGGGAGCTGTTTTTT
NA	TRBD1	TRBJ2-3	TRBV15	CATSRGTGGTDTQYF	TGTGCCACCAGCAGAGGGACAGGGGGCACAGATACGCAGTATTTT
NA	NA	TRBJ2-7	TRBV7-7	CASSPDGGYEQYF	TGTGCTAGCAGCCCGGACGGGGGCTACGAGCAGTACTTC
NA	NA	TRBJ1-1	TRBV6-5	CASTGNTEAFF	TGTGCCAGCACCGGTAACACTGAAGCTTTCTTT
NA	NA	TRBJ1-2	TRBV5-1	CASSLGSLYGYTF	TGCGCCAGCAGCTTGGGGTCTCTATATGGCTACACCTTC
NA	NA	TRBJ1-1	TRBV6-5	CASRTSLPEAFF	TGTGCCAGCAGGACATCGTTGCCTGAAGCTTTCTTT
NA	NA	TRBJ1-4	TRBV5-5	CASSLGQVNEKLFF	TGTGCCAGCAGCTTGGGTCAGGTTAATGAAAAACTGTTTTTT
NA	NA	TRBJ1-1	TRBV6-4	CASRRGAWSTEAFF	TGTGCCAGCAGGCGGGGGGCTTGGAGCACTGAAGCTTTCTTT
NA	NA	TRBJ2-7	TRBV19	CASSIFDSEQYF	TGTGCCAGTAGTATATTCGACAGCGAGCAGTACTTC
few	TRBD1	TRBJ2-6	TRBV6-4	CASSQTGDPGANVLTF	TGTGCCAGCAGTCAGACAGGGGACCCTGGGGCCAACGTCCTGACTTTC
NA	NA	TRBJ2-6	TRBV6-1	CASSEGFRGRGANVLTF	TGTGCCAGCAGTGAAGGGTTTCGAGGCCGTGGGGCCAACGTCCTGACTTTC
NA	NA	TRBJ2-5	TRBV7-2	CASSLMGRKQETQYF	TGTGCCAGCAGCTTAATGGGCCGGAAACAAGAGACCCAGTACTTC
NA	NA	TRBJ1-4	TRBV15	CATSRGRDAQRGDEKLFF	TGTGCCACCAGCAGAGGGAGGGATGCACAAAGGGGGGATGAAAAACTGTTTTTT
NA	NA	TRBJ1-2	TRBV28	CASSTEFPPYGYTF	TGTGCCAGCAGTACAGAATTCCCGCCGTATGGCTACACCTTC
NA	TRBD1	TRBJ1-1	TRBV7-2	CASSPHRGNTEAFF	TGTGCCAGCAGCCCCCACAGGGGGAACACTGAAGCTTTCTTT
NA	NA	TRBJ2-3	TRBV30	CAYAAGRTDTQYF	TGTGCCTACGCGGCGGGGCGCACAGATACGCAGTATTTT